The 4 T cell receptor beta chains below come from one sample, sequenced in a study of post-analysis software for immune sequencing data. The study's findings and limits: TRBV5-6, TRBV5-1 and TRBV20-1 were among 4 or 5 TRBV segments more frequent in patients than controls.

Unique molecular identifiers had been added to the TCR beta cDNA libraries. TCRdb re-derived calls from the PCR reads in MiXCR, one entry per CDR3 protein. Of about 400,000 distinct CDR3 sequences listed, approximately 33% were seen once; the top ten hold 13%. No antigen is known for these receptors. The sample comprised blood. The source is a girl aged 10 to 17 with multiple sclerosis.

Comments on this clonotype: A much larger clone differs by one base, so this may be a read error. This chain links TRBV11-1 with TRBJ2-3; 7 bases line up with TRBD1. Germline-derived CDR1 and CDR2 are SGHAT and FQDESV (reference sequence). The CDR3 totals 14 residues. The CDR3 nucleotides read TGTGCCAGCAGCTTAGACAGGGGCACAGATGCGCAGTATTTT. Protein sequence: CASSLDRGTDAQYF. Full variable domain (outside the CDR3, taken from reference TRBV11-1 and TRBJ2-3): EAEVAQSPRYKITEKSQAVAFWCDPISGHATLYWYRQILGQGPELLVQFQDESVVDDSQLPKDRFSAERLKGVDSTLKIQPAELGDSAMYLCASSLDRGTDAQYFGPGTRLTVL.

This clonotype was recorded at least ten times. This chain joins TRBV6-2 or TRBV6-3 and TRBJ1-2; D remains unclear. V shed 6 bases and J shed 4 bases, with 9 bases lying between them. The germline CDR1 and CDR2 sequences are MNHEY and SVGEGT. CDR3 length: 12 amino acids. This CDR3 reads CASSPDGYGYTF. The CDR3 DNA sequence: TGTGCCAGCAGCCCGGACGGCTATGGCTACACCTTC.

This clonotype was detected only a few times. V usage is TRBV10-3 and J usage is TRBJ2-5; D gene uncertain. The CDR3 length is 16 residues. V was shortened by 0 bases and J by 1 base, with 12 bases between the two germline ends. CDR1 is ENHRY, CDR2 SYGVKD, per germline. For the CDR3, the DNA is TGTGCCATCAGTGAGTCCAAAGGCGAACCCCAAGAGACCCAGTACTTC. This sequence encodes CAISESKGEPQETQYF.

This clonotype occurred a few times. The chain carries TRBV29-1 and TRBJ2-7, with D maybe TRBD2 (5 bases). This CDR3 spans 13 amino acids. V was trimmed by 4 bases and J by 5 bases, leaving 15 bases between them. CDR1 is SQVTM, CDR2 ANQGSEA, per germline. CDR3 in amino acids: CSVGWRGRNEQYF. CDR3 DNA sequence: TGCAGCGTTGGATGGCGCGGGCGGAACGAGCAGTACTTC.